A single sample is the source of the 18 T cell receptor beta chains below, sequenced in a study of blood T cell repertoires in COVID-19. Data came from immunoSEQ multiplex PCR; TCRdb stores just in-frame clones and leaves some out. The data show approximately 240,000 clones, over 80% seen once. Sequenced input: peripheral blood. The receptors originated from a woman in her twenties or thirties with COVID-19, enrolled during active disease.

The chain combines TRBV3-1 (or the pseudogene TRBV3-2) with TRBJ1-6; D gene uncertain. This CDR3 has 13 amino acids. The germline V gene encodes CDR1 LGHDT and CDR2 YNNKEL (reference sequence). Trimming cost V 0 bases and J 7 bases, with 4 bases left between them. The CDR3 DNA reads as TGTGCCAGCAGCCAAGATAAAAATTCACCCCTCCACTTT. This encodes CASSQDKNSPLHF.

This clone was seen only a few times. The chain employs TRBV19 and TRBJ2-1; 8 bases are shared with TRBD2. The CDR3 contains 14 residues. J gave up 7 bases and V 6 bases, and 8 bases lay outside the gene matches. The V gene's germline CDR1 is LNHDA and CDR2 SQIVND (reference sequence). The CDR3 nucleotides are TGTGCCAGTAGCCGTAGCGGGATGTTGAATGAGCAGTTCTTC. Its translation is CASSRSGMLNEQFF. The full variable domain, in which reference TRBV19 and TRBJ2-1 provide the parts outside the CDR3, is DGGITQSPKYLFRKEGQNVTLSCEQNLNHDAMYWYRQDPGQGLRLIYYSQIVNDFQKGDIAEGYSVSREKKESFPLTVTSAQKNPTAFYLCASSRSGMLNEQFFGPGTRLTVL.

V and J are TRBV2 and TRBJ2-1; D not certain. Trimming removed 6 bases from V and 6 bases from J, with 12 bases in between. The germline gives CDR1 SNHLY, CDR2 FYNNEI. The CDR3 has 13 residues. The CDR3 here is CASSDATVNEQFF. The CDR3 nucleotides read TGTGCCAGCAGCGACGCGACTGTCAATGAGCAGTTCTTC.

The chain has TRBV3-1 (or the pseudogene TRBV3-2) and TRBJ2-5; tentative D call: TRBD2 (5 bases). CDR3 length: 15 amino acids. Germline V lookup: CDR1 LGHDT, CDR2 YNNKEL (reference sequence). V shed 4 bases and J shed 4 bases, with 16 bases lying between them. CDR3 in DNA: TGTGCCAGCAGCCCCCCGGGTAGCGAGGGAGAGACCCAGTACTTC. Translation: CASSPPGSEGETQYF.

The genes are TRBV9 and TRBJ2-3, with 7 bases identical to TRBD2. CDR1 and CDR2 from the germline V gene are SGDLS and YYNGEE. Germline trimming cut 0 bases from V and 2 bases from J; bases unmatched to any gene: 12. CDR3 length: 18 residues. In DNA, the CDR3 is TGTGCCAGCAGCGTAGCACGGGACTACCAAACGTCCACAGATACGCAGTATTTT. Translated: CASSVARDYQTSTDTQYF.

The chain recombines TRBV28 with TRBJ2-1; D not resolved. Germline V CDR1 and CDR2: MDHEN, SYDVKM. There are 13 residues in the CDR3. V lost 5 bases and J 5 bases, leaving 10 bases between the germline ends. The CDR3 coding sequence is TGTGCCAGCAGTCAGATACCGAACAATGAGCAGTTCTTC. Its translation: CASSQIPNNEQFF.

The rearrangement links TRBV15 to TRBJ2-5; 7 bases are shared with TRBD1. The CDR3 sequence is 19 residues long. With 5 bases clipped from V and 2 bases from J, the junction kept 20 bases outside the gene matches. The germline CDR1 and CDR2 sequences are LNHNV and YYDKDF (reference sequence). CDR3 nucleotide sequence: TGTGCCACCAGCGACCCATGGAACCGCCGGGACAGAGTTCAAGAGACCCAGTACTTC. Translated: CATSDPWNRRDRVQETQYF.

This clone showed up just a few times. J is TRBJ1-6 and V is TRBV14; D not certain. Looked up from germline, CDR1 is SGHDN and CDR2 is FVKESK. This CDR3 comprises 15 residues. Trimming took 6 bases from V and 6 from J, leaving 15 bases between them. The CDR3 reads CASRAPWRTNSPLHF. The CDR3 DNA reads as TGTGCCAGCAGGGCCCCTTGGAGGACTAATTCACCCCTCCACTTT.

A single count supports this clone. The rearrangement joins TRBV12-3 or TRBV12-4 to TRBJ2-7; D might be TRBD1 (6 bases). There are 13 residues in the CDR3. The V end lost 2 bases, the J end lost 5 bases, and 10 bases lay between the germline ends. The CDR3 protein is CASSLSGGNEQYF. The CDR3 bases are TGTGCCAGCAGTTTATCTGGGGGCAACGAGCAGTACTTC.

This clone was seen a single time. The CDR3 DNA follows: TGTGCCAGCCCACGGGTATCAGGGGGCGCGGGGGAGACCCAGTACTTC. It codes for CASPRVSGGAGETQYF. V is TRBV6-4 and J is TRBJ2-5; 8 bases are shared with TRBD1. Looked up from germline, CDR1 is MRHNA and CDR2 is SNTAGT. The length of the CDR3 is 16 residues. V gave up 8 bases and J gave up 5 bases; unmatched junction bases: 16.

This sequence joins TRBV3-1 (or the pseudogene TRBV3-2) and TRBJ1-1; TRBD1 agrees at 12 bases. J was trimmed by 3 bases and V by 0 bases; bases with no gene match: 11. The CDR3 is 19 amino acids. CDR1 and CDR2 (germline): LGHDT, YNNKEL (reference sequence). The CDR3 protein is CASSQDPSGQGAIDTEAFF. The DNA of the CDR3 is TGTGCCAGCAGCCAAGATCCGTCGGGACAGGGGGCAATTGACACTGAAGCTTTCTTT.

For the CDR3, the DNA is TGTGCCAGCAGCCAAGACGGAGTTGCCTATGGCTACACCTTC. Its translation is CASSQDGVAYGYTF. The chain combines TRBV14 with TRBJ1-2; D not resolved. CDR1 and CDR2 (germline): SGHDN, FVKESK. This CDR3 is built from 14 residues. The germline V and J ends were trimmed by 0 bases and 4 bases, with 9 bases remaining between them.

This chain connects TRBV28 to TRBJ2-7; TRBD1 matches 8 bases. The CDR3 is 15 residues long. From germline, CDR1 is MDHEN and CDR2 SYDVKM. V was pared by 7 bases and J by 6 bases, with 14 bases of the junction left unmatched. The CDR3 region has the DNA TGTGCCAGCACCCCGAGGACAGGGAGCGCAGGCGAGCAGTACTTC. It encodes CASTPRTGSAGEQYF.

V usage is TRBV29-1 and J usage is TRBJ2-1; perhaps TRBD1 as D (6 bases). The CDR3 is 13 residues long. Between the trimmed V and J ends, which lost 3 bases and 1 base, there was a span of 7 bases. Germline V lookup: CDR1 SQVTM, CDR2 ANQGSEA. The CDR3 reads CSVDGTSYNEQFF. CDR3 sequence (DNA): TGCAGCGTTGATGGGACATCCTACAATGAGCAGTTCTTC.

This chain links TRBV2 with TRBJ2-5; D might be TRBD2 (6 bases). CDR3 length: 14 amino acids. CDR1 and CDR2 from the germline V gene are SNHLY and FYNNEI. V dropped 5 bases and J dropped 2 bases, with 12 bases sitting between them. The CDR3 DNA sequence: TGTGCCAGCAGTTCCGAACGGGAGCAAGAGACCCAGTACTTC. Amino acid sequence: CASSSEREQETQYF.

The DNA of the CDR3 is TGTGCCAGCAGTGCGACAGGGTTCGCAAACATTCAGTACTTC. Translated, it gives CASSATGFANIQYF. This sequence joins TRBV28 and TRBJ2-4; 7 bases are shared with TRBD1. Looked up from germline, CDR1 is MDHEN and CDR2 is SYDVKM. There are 14 residues in the CDR3. With 5 bases clipped from V and 6 bases from J, the junction kept 7 bases outside the gene matches.

The J gene is TRBJ2-5, the V gene TRBV9; 12 bases fit TRBD2. The CDR3 covers 20 residues. CDR1 is SGDLS and CDR2 is YYNGEE in the germline V gene. V was pared by 3 bases and J by 1 base, with 16 bases of the junction left unmatched. The CDR3 DNA is TGTGCCAGCAGCGCCTCCCTCGGGGGCAGACTAGCGGGAGCCCAAGAGACCCAGTACTTC. Its translation: CASSASLGGRLAGAQETQYF.

This chain uses TRBV6-2 or TRBV6-3 with TRBJ1-1, with TRBD1 matching 9 bases. V shed 1 base and J 5 bases; nucleotides not matched to a gene: 2. The CDR3 has 14 residues. CDR1 is MNHEY and CDR2 is SVGEGT in the germline V gene. CDR3 sequence (DNA): TGTGCCAGCAGTTACTTCGGACAGGGGACTGAAGCTTTCTTT. Translating it yields CASSYFGQGTEAFF.